Following are 16 T cell receptor beta chains from one sample sequenced in a study of T cells in Graves' hyperthyroidism and ophthalmopathy. There were TCR beta CDR3 regions amplified from RNA transcripts. HTBI primers were used for first-round RT-PCR of the TCR CDR3. TCRdb reanalysed the multiplex PCR reads using MiXCR and keeps one entry per CDR3 protein. Among about 640,000 distinct CDR3 sequences, approximately 14% were seen once, and the ten largest hold around 12%. The sequenced material came from blood. Receptor source: a woman aged 45 to 65 with Graves' ophthalmopathy.

Many counts were recorded for this clonotype. V is TRBV10-3 and J is TRBJ2-3, with 9 bases aligning to TRBD1. CDR3 size: 17 residues. CDR1 and CDR2 (germline): ENHRY, SYGVKD. V was clipped by 0 bases and J by 2 bases; unmatched bases: 6. Here the CDR3 reads CAISESKTQGATDTQYF. CDR3 sequence (DNA): TGTGCCATCAGTGAGTCGAAAACACAGGGGGCCACAGATACGCAGTATTTT.

In its sample, this clonotype was seen many times. The chain has TRBV11-3 and TRBJ1-2; 7 bases line up with TRBD1. In germline, CDR1 is SGHNT, CDR2 YENEEA. This CDR3 comprises 16 residues. Germline trimming cut 3 bases from V and 1 base from J; bases unmatched to any gene: 8. CDR3 in DNA: TGTGCCAGCAGCTTCCTTACAACAGGGGATAACTATGGCTACACCTTC. Translating it yields CASSFLTTGDNYGYTF.

This clonotype was seen many times. The rearrangement uses TRBV7-8 and TRBJ2-1, with a possible D match to TRBD1 (6 bases). This CDR3 is 14 amino acids long. Germline V lookup: CDR1 SGHVS, CDR2 FQNEAQ. Trimming cost V 7 bases and J 0 bases, with 10 bases left between them. The CDR3 protein is CASTWTDSYNEQFF. As DNA, the CDR3 is TGTGCCAGCACCTGGACAGACTCCTACAATGAGCAGTTCTTC.

This clonotype was recorded at least ten times. This chain links TRBV28 with TRBJ1-2; D might be TRBD1 (6 bases). Trimming cost V 6 bases and J 5 bases, with 28 bases left between them. The CDR3 is 18 residues long. Germline V gene sequence: CDR1 MDHEN, CDR2 SYDVKM. CDR3 protein: CASRPRRDTRGGGYGYTF. The CDR3 DNA reads TGTGCCAGCAGGCCCCGACGGGACACTCGGGGCGGGGGGTATGGCTACACCTTC.

Only a few counts were recorded for this clonotype. A read error may explain this, as a much larger clone is one base away. The gene calls are TRBV20-1 and TRBJ2-7, with 9 bases aligning to TRBD2. V was clipped by 5 bases and J by 6 bases; unmatched bases: 11. The germline gives CDR1 DFQATT, CDR2 SNEGSKA (reference sequence). The CDR3 runs to 14 residues. CDR3 amino acids: CSASKRGASCEQYF. The CDR3 DNA reads as TGCAGTGCTTCCAAGCGGGGGGCGAGCTGCGAGCAGTACTTC.

This clonotype was observed a handful of times. It may be a read error: a sequence one base away is much more abundant. The chain recombines TRBV28 with TRBJ2-1; D is ambiguous. Germline CDR1 reads MDHEN; CDR2 reads SYDVKM. This CDR3 spans 15 amino acids. DNA of the CDR3: TGTGCCAGCAGTTTCGGTTTGAGCTCCTACAATGGGCAGTTCTTC. It specifies CASSFGLSSYNGQFF.

This clonotype was recorded only once. The genes are TRBV6-1 and TRBJ2-2; no definite D call. CDR1 is MNHNS and CDR2 is SASEGT in the germline V gene. V was clipped by 2 bases and J by 6 bases, with 7 bases between them. The CDR3 has 13 residues. The DNA of the CDR3 is TGTGCCAGCAGTGAACACTTCCCCGGGGAGCTGTTTTTT. As protein: CASSEHFPGELFF.

The CDR3 loop is CASSLGFSSSYNEQFF. The CDR3 nucleotides read TGCGCCAGCAGCTTGGGCTTCTCGAGCTCCTACAATGAGCAGTTCTTC. The rearrangement uses TRBV5-1 and TRBJ2-1, with D unclear. The ends were cut back, 0 bases at V and 0 bases at J, with 10 bases in the middle. Germline V gene data show CDR1 as SGHRS and CDR2 as YFSETQ. This CDR3 is 16 amino acids long. Variable domain in full (rest from reference TRBV5-1 and TRBJ2-1): KAGVTQTPRYLIKTRGQQVTLSCSPISGHRSVSWYQQTPGQGLQFLFEYFSETQRNKGNFPGRFSGRQFSNSRSEMNVSTLELGDSALYLCASSLGFSSSYNEQFFGPGTRLTVL.

The sample holds many counts of this clonotype. The rearrangement links TRBV11-2 to TRBJ1-1; D is perhaps TRBD1 (6 bases). Trimming stripped 4 bases from V and 3 bases from J, with 12 bases between. Per the germline V gene, CDR1 is SGHAT and CDR2 is FQNNGV. The CDR3 is 14 amino acids. Here the CDR3 reads CASSWDRGDTEAFF. In DNA form, the CDR3 reads TGTGCCAGCAGCTGGGATAGGGGGGACACTGAAGCTTTCTTT. The entire variable domain, with the rest obtained from reference TRBV11-2 and TRBJ1-1, is as follows: EAGVAQSPRYKIIEKRQSVAFWCNPISGHATLYWYQQILGQGPKLLIQFQNNGVVDDSQLPKDRFSAERLKGVDSTLKIQPAKLEDSAVYLCASSWDRGDTEAFFGQGTRLTVV.

The genes are TRBV6-1 and TRBJ1-6; D not certain. This CDR3 has 15 residues. The germline V and J ends were trimmed by 6 bases and 7 bases, with 16 bases remaining between them. In germline, CDR1 is MNHNS, CDR2 SASEGT. CDR3 residues: CASSPSGSGNSPLHF. The CDR3 DNA follows: TGTGCCAGCAGCCCCTCTGGGTCGGGGAATTCACCCCTCCACTTT.

This clonotype was found many times. This chain connects TRBV7-6 to TRBJ2-3; 10 nucleotides line up with TRBD1. J lost 3 bases, V lost 0 bases, and 9 bases had no gene match. In germline, CDR1 is SGHVS, CDR2 FNYEAQ. This CDR3 comprises 18 residues. The CDR3 DNA reads as TGTGCCAGCAGCTTAGCCCAACTATGGGACAGGGGTACAGATACGCAGTATTTT. It yields the protein CASSLAQLWDRGTDTQYF.

This chain joins TRBV24-1 and TRBJ1-2; D remains ambiguous. CDR1 is KGHDR, CDR2 SFDVKD, per germline. V was shortened by 3 bases and J by 8 bases, with 9 bases between the two germline ends. This CDR3 spans 12 amino acids. The CDR3 DNA is TGTGCCACCAGTGATCTTAAATTCGGCTACACCTTC. It yields the protein CATSDLKFGYTF.

The table lists this clonotype with many counts. The chain joins TRBV7-9 to TRBJ2-7; D may be TRBD1 (5 bases). The CDR3 spans 18 residues. Germline loops: CDR1 SEHNR, CDR2 FQNEAQ (reference sequence). The V end lost 3 bases, the J end lost 2 bases, and 23 bases lay between the germline ends. Written as DNA, the CDR3 is TGTGCCAGCAGCTTTGCGTCAGGGCCCTCTAATTCTCCCTACGAGCAGTACTTC. This encodes CASSFASGPSNSPYEQYF.

This clonotype was counted at least ten times. This chain connects TRBV20-1 to TRBJ2-3; a possible D gene is TRBD1 (6 bases). Trimming took off 5 bases at V and 5 bases at J, with 11 bases between the two ends. This CDR3 region has 12 residues. Germline-derived CDR1 and CDR2 are DFQATT and SNEGSKA (reference sequence). This CDR3 reads CSAYRVVDTQYF. The DNA for the CDR3 is TGCAGTGCTTACAGGGTTGTAGATACGCAGTATTTT.

The sample holds a few counts of this clonotype. CDR3 protein: CASGDSGLAGEWGDEQFF. CDR3 bases: TGTGCCAGCGGCGATTCGGGACTAGCGGGAGAGTGGGGAGATGAGCAGTTCTTC. This chain connects TRBV6-2 or TRBV6-3 to TRBJ2-1; 14 bases line up with TRBD2. V was clipped by 8 bases and J by 8 bases; unmatched bases: 17. CDR3 length: 18 amino acids. Germline V gene data show CDR1 as MNHEY and CDR2 as SVGEGT.

This clonotype was seen a few times. An end of the junction differs from the germline gene, which may be a read error. V is TRBV6-1 and J is TRBJ2-7; 11 nucleotides line up with TRBD2. The CDR3 is 17 residues long. Germline CDR1 and CDR2: MNHNS and SASEGT. The CDR3 sequence: CASREVGGTSGRHEQYF. In DNA, the CDR3 is TGTGCCAGCAGAGAAGTGGGGGGTACTAGCGGGAGACACGAGCAGTACTTC.